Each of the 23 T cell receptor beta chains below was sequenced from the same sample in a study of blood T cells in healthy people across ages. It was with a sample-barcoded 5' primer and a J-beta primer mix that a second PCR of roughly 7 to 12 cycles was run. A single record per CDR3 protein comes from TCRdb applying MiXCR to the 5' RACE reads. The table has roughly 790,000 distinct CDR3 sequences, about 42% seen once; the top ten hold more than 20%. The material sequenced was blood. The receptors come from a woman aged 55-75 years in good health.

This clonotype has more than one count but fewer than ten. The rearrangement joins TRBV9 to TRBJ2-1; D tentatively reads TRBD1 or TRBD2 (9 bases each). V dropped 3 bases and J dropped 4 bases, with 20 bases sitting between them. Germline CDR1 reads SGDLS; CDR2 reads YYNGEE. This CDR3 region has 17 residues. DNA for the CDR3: TGTGCCAGCAGCGGACAGGGGGGGCTAGCGGGATACAATGAGCAGTTCTTC. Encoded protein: CASSGQGGLAGYNEQFF.

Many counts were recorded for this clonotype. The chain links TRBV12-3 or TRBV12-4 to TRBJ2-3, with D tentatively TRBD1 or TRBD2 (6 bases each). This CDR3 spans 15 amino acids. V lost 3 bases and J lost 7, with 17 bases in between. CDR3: CASSLWQGRPNTQYF. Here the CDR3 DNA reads TGTGCCAGCAGTTTGTGGCAGGGGAGGCCTAATACGCAGTATTTT.

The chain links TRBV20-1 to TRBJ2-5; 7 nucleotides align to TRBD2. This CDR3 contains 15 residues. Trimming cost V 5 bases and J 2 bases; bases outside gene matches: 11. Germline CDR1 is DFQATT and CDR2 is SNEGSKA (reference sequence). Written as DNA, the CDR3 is TGCAGTGCTGCCCCTCTAGCGGCCTCACAAGAGACCCAGTACTTC. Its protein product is CSAAPLAASQETQYF.

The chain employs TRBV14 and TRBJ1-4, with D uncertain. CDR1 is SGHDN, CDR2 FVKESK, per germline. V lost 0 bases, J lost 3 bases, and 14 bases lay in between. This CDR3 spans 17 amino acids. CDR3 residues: CASSQDFGDQSNEKLFF. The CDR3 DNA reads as TGTGCCAGCAGCCAAGATTTTGGAGACCAATCTAATGAAAAACTGTTTTTT. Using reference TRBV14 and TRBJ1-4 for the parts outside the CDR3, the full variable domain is EAGVTQFPSHSVIEKGQTVTLRCDPISGHDNLYWYRRVMGKEIKFLLHFVKESKQDESGMPNNRFLAERTGGTYSTLKVQPAELEDSGVYFCASSQDFGDQSNEKLFFGSGTQLSVL.

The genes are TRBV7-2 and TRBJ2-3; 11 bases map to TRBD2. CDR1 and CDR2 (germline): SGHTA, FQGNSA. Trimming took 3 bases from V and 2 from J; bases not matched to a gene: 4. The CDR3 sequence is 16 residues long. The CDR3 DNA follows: TGTGCCAGCAGCTTGGGACTAGCGGACCTCACAGATACGCAGTATTTT. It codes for CASSLGLADLTDTQYF.

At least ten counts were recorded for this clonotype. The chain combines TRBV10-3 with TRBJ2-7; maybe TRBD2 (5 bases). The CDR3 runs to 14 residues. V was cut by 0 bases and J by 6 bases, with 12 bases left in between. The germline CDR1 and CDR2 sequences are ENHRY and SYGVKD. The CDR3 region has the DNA TGTGCCATCAGTGAGTCGGAGGTTTGGGGCGAGCAGTACTTC. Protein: CAISESEVWGEQYF.

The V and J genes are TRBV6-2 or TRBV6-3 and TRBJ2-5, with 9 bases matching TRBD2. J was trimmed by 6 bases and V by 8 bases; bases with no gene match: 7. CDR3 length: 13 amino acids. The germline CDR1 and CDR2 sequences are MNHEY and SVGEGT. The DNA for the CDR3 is TGTGCCAGCGGGCGGGAGGGTCTACAGACCCAGTACTTC. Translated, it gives CASGREGLQTQYF.

In nucleotides, the CDR3 is TGTGCCAGCAGCACCCAGGGAAAGGGCACTGAAGCTTTCTTT. Protein product: CASSTQGKGTEAFF. V gene TRBV6-1 combines with J gene TRBJ1-1; maybe TRBD1 (5 bases). The V and J ends lost 6 bases and 4 bases respectively, with 15 bases between them. CDR1 MNHNS and CDR2 SASEGT come from the germline V gene. The length of the CDR3 is 14 residues.

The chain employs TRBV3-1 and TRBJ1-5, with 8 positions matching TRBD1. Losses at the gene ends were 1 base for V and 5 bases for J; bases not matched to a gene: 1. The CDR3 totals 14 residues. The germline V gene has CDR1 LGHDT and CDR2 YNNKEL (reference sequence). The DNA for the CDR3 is TGTGCCAGCAGCCAAGGCAGGGGGCATCAGCCCCAGCATTTT. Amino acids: CASSQGRGHQPQHF. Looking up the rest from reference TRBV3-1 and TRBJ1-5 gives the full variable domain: DTAVSQTPKYLVTQMGNDKSIKCEQNLGHDTMYWYKQDSKKFLKIMFSYNNKELIINETVPNRFSPKSPDKAHLNLHINSLELGDSAVYFCASSQGRGHQPQHFGDGTRLSIL.

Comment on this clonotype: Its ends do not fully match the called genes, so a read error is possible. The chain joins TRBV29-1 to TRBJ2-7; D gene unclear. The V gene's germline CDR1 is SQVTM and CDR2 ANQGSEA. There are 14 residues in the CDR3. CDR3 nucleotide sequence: TGCAGCGCTGAATTATCCGGGCCCAGGTACGAGCAGTACTTC. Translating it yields CSAELSGPRYEQYF.

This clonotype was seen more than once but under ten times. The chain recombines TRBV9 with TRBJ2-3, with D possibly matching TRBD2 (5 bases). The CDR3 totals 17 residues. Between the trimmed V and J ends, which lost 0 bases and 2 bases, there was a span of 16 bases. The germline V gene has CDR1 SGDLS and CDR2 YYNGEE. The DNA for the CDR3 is TGTGCCAGCAGCGTAGAGAGCGGCACTCTGATCACAGATACGCAGTATTTT. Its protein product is CASSVESGTLITDTQYF.

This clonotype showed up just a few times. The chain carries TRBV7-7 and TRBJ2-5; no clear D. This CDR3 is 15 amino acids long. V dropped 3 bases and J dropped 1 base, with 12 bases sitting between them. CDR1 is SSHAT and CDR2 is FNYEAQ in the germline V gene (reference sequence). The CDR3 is CASSLNHGSQETQYF. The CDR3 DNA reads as TGTGCCAGCAGCTTGAACCATGGCAGCCAAGAGACCCAGTACTTC.

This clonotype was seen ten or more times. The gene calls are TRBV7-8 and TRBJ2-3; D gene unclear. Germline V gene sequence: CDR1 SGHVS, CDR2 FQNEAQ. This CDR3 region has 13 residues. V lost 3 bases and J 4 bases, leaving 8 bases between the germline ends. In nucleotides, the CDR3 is TGTGCCAGCAGCTTCCAGGTCCCAGATACGCAGTATTTT. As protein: CASSFQVPDTQYF.

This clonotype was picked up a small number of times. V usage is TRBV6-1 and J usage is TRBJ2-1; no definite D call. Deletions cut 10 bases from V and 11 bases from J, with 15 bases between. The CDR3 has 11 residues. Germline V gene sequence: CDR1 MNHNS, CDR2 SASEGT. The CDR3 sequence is CATYSSPQQFF. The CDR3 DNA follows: TGTGCCACCTACTCCAGCCCCCAGCAGTTCTTC.

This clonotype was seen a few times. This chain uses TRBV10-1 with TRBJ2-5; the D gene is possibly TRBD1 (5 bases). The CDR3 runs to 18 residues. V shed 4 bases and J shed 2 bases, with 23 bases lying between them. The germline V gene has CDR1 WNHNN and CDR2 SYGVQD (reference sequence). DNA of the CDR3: TGCGCCAGCAGTGCGCTCACCAGGATTAGACAGAAGCAAGAGACCCAGTACTTC. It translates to CASSALTRIRQKQETQYF.

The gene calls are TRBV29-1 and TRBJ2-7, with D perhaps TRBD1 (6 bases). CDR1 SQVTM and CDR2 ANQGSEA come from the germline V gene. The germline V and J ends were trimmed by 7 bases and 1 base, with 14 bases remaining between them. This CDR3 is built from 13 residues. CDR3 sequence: CSGDTLISYEQYF. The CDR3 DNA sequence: TGCAGCGGGGACACCCTAATATCCTACGAGCAGTACTTC.

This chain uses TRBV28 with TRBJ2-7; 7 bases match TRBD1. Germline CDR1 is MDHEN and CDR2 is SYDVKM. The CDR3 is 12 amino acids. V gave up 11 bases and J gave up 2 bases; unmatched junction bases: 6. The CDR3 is CAAQGRTYEQYF. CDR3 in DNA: TGTGCCGCACAGGGGCGAACCTACGAGCAGTACTTC. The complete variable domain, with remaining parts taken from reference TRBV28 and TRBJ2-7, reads DVKVTQSSRYLVKRTGEKVFLECVQDMDHENMFWYRQDPGLGLRLIYFSYDVKMKEKGDIPEGYSVSREKKERFSLILESASTNQTSMYLCAAQGRTYEQYFGPGTRLTVT.

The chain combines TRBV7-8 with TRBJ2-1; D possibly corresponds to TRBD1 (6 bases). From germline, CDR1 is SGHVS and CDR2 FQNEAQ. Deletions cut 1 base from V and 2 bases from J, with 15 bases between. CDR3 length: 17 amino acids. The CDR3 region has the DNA TGTGCCAGCAGCTTAGTAGAGGGCAGGGGAACCTACAATGAGCAGTTCTTC. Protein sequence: CASSLVEGRGTYNEQFF.

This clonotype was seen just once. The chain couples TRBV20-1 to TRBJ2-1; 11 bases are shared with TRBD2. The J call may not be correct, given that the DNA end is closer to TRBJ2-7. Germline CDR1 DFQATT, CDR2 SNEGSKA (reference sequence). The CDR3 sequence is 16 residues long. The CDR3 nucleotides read TGCAGTGCTTCCCGCCCCCTAGCGGGAGGTTACAATGAGCAGTACTTC. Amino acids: CSASRPLAGGYNEQYF.

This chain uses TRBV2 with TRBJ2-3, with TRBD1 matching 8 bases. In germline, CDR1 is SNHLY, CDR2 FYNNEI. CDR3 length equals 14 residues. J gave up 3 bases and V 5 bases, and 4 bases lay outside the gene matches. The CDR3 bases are TGTGCCAGCAGTATGGGACAGGAAACAGATACGCAGTATTTT. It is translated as CASSMGQETDTQYF.

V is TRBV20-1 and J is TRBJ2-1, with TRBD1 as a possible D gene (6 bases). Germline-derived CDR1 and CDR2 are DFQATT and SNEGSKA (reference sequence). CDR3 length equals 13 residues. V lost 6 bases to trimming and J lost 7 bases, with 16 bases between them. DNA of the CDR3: TGCAGTGCCCGAGAAGGGGGAAGGAATGAGCAGTTCTTC. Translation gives CSAREGGRNEQFF.

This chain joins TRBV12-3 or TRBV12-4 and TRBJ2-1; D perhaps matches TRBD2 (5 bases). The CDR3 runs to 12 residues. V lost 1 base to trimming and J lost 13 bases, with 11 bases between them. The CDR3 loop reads CASSLVWETQFF. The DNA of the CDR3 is TGTGCCAGCAGTTTAGTTTGGGAGACCCAGTTCTTC.

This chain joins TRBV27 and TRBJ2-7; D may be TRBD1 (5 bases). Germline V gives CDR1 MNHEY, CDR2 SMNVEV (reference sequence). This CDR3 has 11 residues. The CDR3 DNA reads TGTGTCGCAGGGCCCTTCTACGAGCAGTACTTC. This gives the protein CVAGPFYEQYF.